One T cell receptor beta chain is described in this entry. Its antigen has not been determined. One base away there is no much larger clone; base qualities are not given. Whole blood was collected in K2EDTA tubes by collaborating institutions according to the institutions' own protocols. Collaborator samples were shipped for TCRbeta analysis as frozen whole blood, isolated PBMCs, or DNA extracted from either sample type. This entry comes from a study of blood T cell repertoires in COVID-19 (dated by TCRdb to 2020 to 2021). Some background on the complete study: Samples from collaborators originated in the United States, Italy and Spain and spanned both the acute and convalescent phases of COVID-19. The material from the prospective study consisted of cDNA or gDNA derived from T cells, B-cell-depleted T cells, or PBMCs. Subjects who had been exposed to COVID-19, were actively infected with it, or had recovered from it provided the deeply sampled blood TCRbeta repertoires that made up the dataset. The repertoires were released in a freely available public database meant as a resource for research on the immune response to SARS-CoV-2. Samples were obtained from the ongoing ImmuneRACE study (first 160 participants) and from about 1,300 subjects provided by 6 global collaborators. A de-identified subject ID, COVID-19 status, age in years and sex were almost always included in the sample metadata. Where available, HLA class I and class II types were taken from metadata supplied by the sample provider and were not determined by assay-based typing.

Overall results and qualifications from the work: The amount of clinical and demographic metadata varied by source and participant and was provided uncurated.

TCRbeta CDR3 regions were amplified from genomic DNA using the immunoSEQ Assay, a bias-controlled multiplex PCR. The authors processed their data as follows. The number of nucleated cells in each sample was estimated from the amplification of reference gene primers within the assay. Sequence reads were collapsed and filtered to measure the absolute abundance of every unique TCRbeta CDR3 rearrangement. For each sample, productive Simpson clonality was calculated by taking the square root of Simpson's diversity index across productive rearrangements. TCRdb retrieved this table from immuneACCESS and kept in-frame rearrangements only. Not all clones are present; in checked studies, unresolved V genes account for under half, and no reason is known for the remainder. Clone size and V and J calls were adopted from that table, with D and trimming inferred from the DNA. Recorded for this sample are under 45,000 clones; just over 85% of them occurred a single time. The ten largest clones capture more than 5% of the sample.

Measured from the cysteine to the phenylalanine, the CDR3 is 16 residues long. The CDR3 DNA has 48 bases and is translated from base 1. Looking up the germline V gene yields CDR1 SGHRS and CDR2 YFSETQ. Trimming takes 2 bases off V and 3 bases off J; junction bases not matched to a gene: 9. Sample: peripheral blood. The TCR was taken from a middle-aged man with active COVID-19. The chain was built from TRBV5-1 and TRBJ2-7; 9 central nucleotides agree with TRBD1. The CDR3 here reads CASSFHSGQGFYEQYF. At the DNA level, the sequence is TGCGCCAGCAGCTTTCATTCGGGACAGGGATTCTACGAGCAGTACTTC.